Following are 3 T cell receptor beta chains from one sample sequenced in a study of cytomegalovirus exposure and HLA in healthy donors. Sequenced by immunoSEQ multiplex PCR; TCRdb stores in-frame clones only, minus some. The table has roughly 62,000 clones, around 94% seen once. The material sequenced was PBMCs. Receptor source: a man younger than 35 in good health and CMV-seronegative.

This chain links TRBV28 with TRBJ1-2; a weak D match, TRBD1 (6 bases). The germline gives CDR1 MDHEN, CDR2 SYDVKM. The CDR3 contains 11 residues. Between the trimmed V and J ends, which lost 6 bases and 7 bases, there was a span of 9 bases. CDR3 region: CASRLGGGYTF. CDR3 bases: TGTGCCAGCAGACTAGGGGGTGGCTACACCTTC.

In nucleotides, the CDR3 is TGTGCCAGCAGCCGTGCCCTAGGTTCCCACGAGCAGTACTTC. This sequence encodes CASSRALGSHEQYF. The V call is TRBV14, the J call TRBJ2-7; D not resolved. V was cut by 4 bases and J by 5 bases, with 15 bases left in between. The germline V gene encodes CDR1 SGHDN and CDR2 FVKESK. This CDR3 region has 14 residues.

The chain uses TRBV29-1 and TRBJ1-1; tentatively, D is TRBD1 (5 bases). This CDR3 spans 10 amino acids. The germline V gene encodes CDR1 SQVTM and CDR2 ANQGSEA. V was trimmed by 4 bases and J by 8 bases, leaving 8 bases between them. CDR3 nucleotides: TGCAGCGTTGGTGCAGGGGAAGCTTTCTTT. Its translation: CSVGAGEAFF. The complete variable domain, with remaining parts taken from reference TRBV29-1 and TRBJ1-1, reads SAVISQKPSRDICQRGTSLTIQCQVDSQVTMMFWYRQQPGQSLTLIATANQGSEATYESGFVIDKFPISRPNLTFSTLTVSNMSPEDSSIYLCSVGAGEAFFGQGTRLTVV.